What follows are 16 T cell receptor beta chains derived from one specimen sequenced in a study of T cell responses to AZD1222 COVID-19 vaccine. Produced via immunoSEQ multiplex PCR; TCRdb's table is partial and in-frame only. Among about 120,000 clones listed, over 85% were seen once. Here the sequenced sample was peripheral blood, taken on day 0 of AZD1222 vaccination. These receptors all come from an adult in good health.

About this clone itself: This sample also contains other DNA sequences that code for the same CDR3. J is TRBJ1-4 and V is TRBV5-1; D might be TRBD1 (5 bases). V was cut by 4 bases and J by 2 bases, with 12 bases left in between. CDR3 size: 15 residues. Germline loops: CDR1 SGHRS, CDR2 YFSETQ. CDR3 residues: CASSPGRGTNEKLFF. The CDR3 bases are TGCGCCAGCAGCCCGGGAAGGGGCACTAATGAAAAACTGTTTTTT.

This rearrangement joins TRBV28 to TRBJ1-2; tentatively, D is TRBD1 (5 bases). The CDR3 is made up of 17 amino acids. Germline V lookup: CDR1 MDHEN, CDR2 SYDVKM. V was pared by 3 bases and J by 5 bases, with 22 bases between. The CDR3 nucleotides read TGTGCCAGCAGTTTCGGGCTCCGGGACCTTAAGTGGTATGGCTACACCTTC. Translation: CASSFGLRDLKWYGYTF.

J is TRBJ2-7 and V is TRBV6-1; tentative D call: TRBD2 (5 bases). This CDR3 comprises 15 residues. With 0 bases removed from V and 0 bases from J, the gap between germline ends came to 9 bases. Germline loops: CDR1 MNHNS, CDR2 SASEGT. The CDR3 sequence: CASSEALSGSYEQYF. The CDR3 bases are TGTGCCAGCAGTGAAGCGCTCAGCGGCTCCTACGAGCAGTACTTC.

The chain couples TRBV9 to TRBJ1-2, with D unclear. Germline V CDR1 and CDR2: SGDLS, YYNGEE. The CDR3 loop spans 15 amino acids. V lost 0 bases and J 0 bases, leaving 9 bases between the germline ends. The CDR3 region is CASSVGATANYGYTF. The CDR3 DNA is TGTGCCAGCAGCGTAGGAGCCACGGCTAACTATGGCTACACCTTC.

CDR3 nucleotides: TGTGCCAGCAGCTTCACGGGCCCAGGGGAAAAACTGTTTTTT. As protein: CASSFTGPGEKLFF. The rearrangement joins TRBV7-9 to TRBJ1-4; D is possibly TRBD1 (5 bases). There are 14 residues in the CDR3. Trimming shortened V by 3 bases and J by 8 bases, and 13 bases separated the two germline ends. Germline values: CDR1 SEHNR, CDR2 FQNEAQ (reference sequence).

The chain links TRBV7-2 to TRBJ1-5; D remains unclear. Per the germline V gene, CDR1 is SGHTA and CDR2 is FQGNSA. The CDR3 sequence is 14 residues long. V dropped 3 bases and J dropped 1 base, with 7 bases sitting between them. CDR3 amino acids: CASSFYGSNQPQHF. DNA for the CDR3: TGTGCCAGCAGCTTTTACGGGAGCAATCAGCCCCAGCATTTT.

This chain's CDR3 is CASSMAFLLGGTGELFF. The CDR3 region has the DNA TGTGCCAGCAGCATGGCGTTTTTGCTAGGTGGCACCGGGGAGCTGTTTTTT. V gene TRBV11-2 combines with J gene TRBJ2-2; D gene uncertain. CDR1 and CDR2 (germline): SGHAT, FQNNGV. With 5 bases removed from V and 4 bases from J, the gap between germline ends came to 20 bases. The CDR3 sequence is 17 residues long.

The V and J genes are TRBV11-2 and TRBJ2-7; D not certain. Trimming left V 4 bases short and J 5 bases short, with 15 bases between. CDR1 SGHAT and CDR2 FQNNGV come from the germline V gene. The CDR3 totals 14 residues. The CDR3 is CASSSPSTGNEQYF. In DNA form, the CDR3 reads TGTGCCAGCAGCTCACCCTCCACGGGCAACGAGCAGTACTTC.

The chain links TRBV5-1 to TRBJ1-1, with 7 bases matching TRBD1. Trimming at V came to 2 bases and at J to 4 bases, leaving 11 bases not matched to a gene. Per the germline V gene, CDR1 is SGHRS and CDR2 is YFSETQ. CDR3 length: 16 amino acids. CDR3 amino acids: CASSFSGGGLGTEAFF. As DNA, the CDR3 is TGCGCCAGCAGCTTCTCAGGAGGGGGCCTGGGCACTGAAGCTTTCTTT.

This chain joins TRBV27 and TRBJ2-7, with 9 bases fitting TRBD1. The CDR3 totals 14 residues. Germline V gene sequence: CDR1 MNHEY, CDR2 SMNVEV (reference sequence). The V and J ends lost 6 bases and 2 bases, in that order; junction bases with no gene match: 5. CDR3: CASRTGTGTYEQYF. In DNA form, the CDR3 reads TGTGCCAGCAGAACCGGGACAGGGACCTACGAGCAGTACTTC.

The rearrangement uses TRBV19 and TRBJ1-4; D call uncertain. The germline V gene encodes CDR1 LNHDA and CDR2 SQIVND (reference sequence). Trimming left V 7 bases short and J 0 bases short, with 9 bases between. CDR3 length equals 14 residues. Here the CDR3 reads CASKGQATNEKLFF. The CDR3 DNA sequence: TGTGCCAGTAAGGGCCAAGCAACTAATGAAAAACTGTTTTTT. The entire variable domain, with the rest obtained from reference TRBV19 and TRBJ1-4, is as follows: DGGITQSPKYLFRKEGQNVTLSCEQNLNHDAMYWYRQDPGQGLRLIYYSQIVNDFQKGDIAEGYSVSREKKESFPLTVTSAQKNPTAFYLCASKGQATNEKLFFGSGTQLSVL.

The J gene is TRBJ1-5, the V gene TRBV5-1, with D possibly being TRBD1 (6 bases). The V and J ends lost 4 bases and 7 bases respectively, with 12 bases between them. Germline CDR1 SGHRS, CDR2 YFSETQ. The CDR3 covers 13 residues. The CDR3: CASSPGVGQPQHF. The CDR3 DNA follows: TGCGCCAGCAGCCCAGGGGTGGGACAGCCCCAGCATTTT.

This chain links TRBV28 with TRBJ1-2; 7 nucleotides align to TRBD1. The length of the CDR3 is 15 residues. Germline lookup yields CDR1 MDHEN and CDR2 SYDVKM. J was trimmed by 3 bases and V by 5 bases; bases with no gene match: 9. CDR3 bases: TGTGCCAGCAGTCCAGGACAGGTCCTAGACTATGGCTACACCTTC. This gives the protein CASSPGQVLDYGYTF.

The V gene is TRBV27, the J gene TRBJ2-1, with D tentatively TRBD2 (6 bases). V lost 8 bases, J lost 0 bases, and 17 bases lay in between. CDR1 is MNHEY and CDR2 is SMNVEV in the germline V gene (reference sequence). This CDR3 region has 16 residues. CDR3 region: CASARTNTFSYNEQFF. Here the CDR3 DNA reads TGTGCCAGCGCCCGGACTAACACCTTCTCCTACAATGAGCAGTTCTTC.

The chain has TRBV6-6 and TRBJ2-2, with D possibly TRBD1 on 6 matching bases. The CDR3 length is 15 residues. The V gene lost 7 bases and the J gene lost 3 bases, with 15 bases spanning the gap. Per germline, CDR1 MNHNY and CDR2 SVGAGI (reference sequence). The CDR3 sequence is CASTERGGYTGELFF. DNA of the CDR3: TGTGCCAGCACCGAACGTGGGGGCTACACCGGGGAGCTGTTTTTT.

This chain joins TRBV5-5 and TRBJ1-2; D not resolved. Germline V gene lookup returns CDR1 SGHKS and CDR2 YYEKEE (reference sequence). The CDR3 has 15 residues. Trimming stripped 0 bases from V and 1 base from J, with 10 bases between. The CDR3 DNA reads as TGTGCCAGCAGCTTGGCACAGATAAATAACTATGGCTACACCTTC. Protein: CASSLAQINNYGYTF.